One sample yielded the 19 T cell receptor beta chains listed below, sequenced in a study of T cell responses to AZD1222 COVID-19 vaccine. Sequenced by immunoSEQ multiplex PCR; TCRdb stores in-frame clones only, minus some. The sample has hundreds of thousands of clones, roughly 93% seen once. The sample was peripheral blood, taken 28 days after the second AZD1222 dose. These receptors came from an adult who received the AZD1222 COVID-19 vaccine.

The rearrangement links TRBV28 to TRBJ1-5, with D hard to call. V was shortened by 0 bases and J by 3 bases, with 9 bases between the two germline ends. The germline gives CDR1 MDHEN, CDR2 SYDVKM. The CDR3 is 15 residues long. In DNA form, the CDR3 reads TGTGCCAGCAGTTTATGGCAGCAGGACAATCAGCCCCAGCATTTT. Its protein is CASSLWQQDNQPQHF.

J is TRBJ2-7 and V is TRBV5-1, with 9 bases lining up with TRBD1. Germline V lookup: CDR1 SGHRS, CDR2 YFSETQ. The CDR3 covers 15 residues. V was pared by 0 bases and J by 5 bases, with 6 bases of the junction left unmatched. This CDR3 is CASSLVPGTGHEQYF. In DNA form, the CDR3 reads TGCGCCAGCAGCTTGGTTCCCGGGACAGGGCACGAGCAGTACTTC.

V and J are TRBV27 and TRBJ2-7, with D perhaps TRBD1 or TRBD2 (7 bases each). The CDR3 extends over 16 amino acids. The germline CDR1 and CDR2 sequences are MNHEY and SMNVEV (reference sequence). V was clipped by 2 bases and J by 5 bases, with 19 bases between them. In DNA, the CDR3 is TGTGCCAGCAGTTTAAGGTACGGGGAGGGGGCCCACGAGCAGTACTTC. This gives the protein CASSLRYGEGAHEQYF.

This rearrangement joins TRBV4-1 to TRBJ2-1, with a tentative D call TRBD1 (6 bases). From germline, CDR1 is MGHRA and CDR2 YSYEKL. V lost 1 base, J lost 15 bases, and 13 bases lay in between. The CDR3 sequence is 12 residues long. The CDR3 nucleotides are TGCGCCAGCAGCCAAGCGCAGGGGCGGAGGTTCTTC. Amino acid sequence: CASSQAQGRRFF.

CDR3 DNA sequence: TGTGCCAGCAGGGGACCGGAGAGCGGGAGCACTGAAGCTTTCTTT. This encodes CASRGPESGSTEAFF. The V gene is TRBV7-9, the J gene TRBJ1-1, with a tentative D call TRBD1 (5 bases). Germline values: CDR1 SEHNR, CDR2 FQNEAQ (reference sequence). This CDR3 has 15 amino acids. V lost 6 bases and J lost 4, with 18 bases in between.

CDR3 nucleotides: TGTGCCAGCAGTTTGACGGGGGGGCCCTTGGGAGCAGATACGCAGTATTTT. This gives the protein CASSLTGGPLGADTQYF. The chain has TRBV27 and TRBJ2-3; 8 bases are shared with TRBD2. The trim removed 3 bases at V and 4 bases at J, leaving 12 bases unmatched. Germline values: CDR1 MNHEY, CDR2 SMNVEV (reference sequence). The CDR3 covers 17 residues.

The V gene is TRBV27, the J gene TRBJ1-1; unclear D gene. There are 14 residues in the CDR3. V dropped 5 bases and J dropped 1 base, with 11 bases sitting between them. Germline CDR1 and CDR2: MNHEY and SMNVEV (reference sequence). CDR3 DNA: TGTGCCAGCAGTCAAGGACTGGGGAACACTGAAGCTTTCTTT. Translating it yields CASSQGLGNTEAFF.

The chain uses TRBV18 and TRBJ2-7, with 10 bases lining up with TRBD2. This CDR3 has 14 amino acids. V gave up 6 bases and J gave up 6 bases; unmatched junction bases: 8. Germline V gene lookup returns CDR1 KGHSH and CDR2 LQKENI. CDR3 coding DNA: TGTGCCAGCTCTCGGGAGACTAGCGGGCTCGAGCAGTACTTC. This translates into CASSRETSGLEQYF.

The rearrangement uses TRBV9 and TRBJ2-3; D unresolved. The V gene lost 3 bases and the J gene lost 0 bases, with 8 bases spanning the gap. Germline V gives CDR1 SGDLS, CDR2 YYNGEE. The CDR3 totals 14 residues. The CDR3 DNA reads as TGTGCCAGCAGCGCCGACGGTAGCACAGATACGCAGTATTTT. Translated, it gives CASSADGSTDTQYF. Together with reference TRBV9 and TRBJ2-3, the CDR3 gives the full variable domain: DSGVTQTPKHLITATGQRVTLRCSPRSGDLSVYWYQQSLDQGLQFLIQYYNGEERAKGNILERFSAQQFPDLHSELNLSSLELGDSALYFCASSADGSTDTQYFGPGTRLTVL.

V usage is TRBV5-1 and J usage is TRBJ2-2; the D gene is possibly TRBD2 (5 bases). The CDR3 contains 14 residues. V was cut by 0 bases and J by 3 bases, with 6 bases left in between. In germline, CDR1 is SGHRS, CDR2 YFSETQ. The CDR3 sequence: CASSLAGDTGELFF. In DNA, the CDR3 is TGCGCCAGCAGCTTGGCCGGGGACACCGGGGAGCTGTTTTTT.

This clone was counted a single time. This chain joins TRBV6-6 and TRBJ2-7; D is undetermined. The CDR3 is 14 residues long. The germline gives CDR1 MNHNY, CDR2 SVGAGI (reference sequence). Trimming pared 2 bases from V and 6 bases from J, leaving 14 bases between. CDR3 protein: CASSYAYGPLEQYF. CDR3 in DNA: TGTGCCAGCAGTTACGCGTATGGCCCCCTCGAGCAGTACTTC.

The chain links TRBV25-1 to TRBJ2-5; D gene uncertain. Trimming took 11 bases from V and 6 from J, leaving 7 bases between them. The CDR3 has 9 amino acids. Germline CDR1 is MGHDK and CDR2 is SYGVNS. CDR3: CAPWQTQYF. The CDR3 region has the DNA TGTGCCCCCTGGCAGACCCAGTACTTC.

The V and J genes are TRBV7-9 and TRBJ2-5; TRBD2 aligns across 8 bases. V was pared by 0 bases and J by 2 bases, with 5 bases of the junction left unmatched. CDR1 and CDR2 from the germline V gene are SEHNR and FQNEAQ (reference sequence). This CDR3 is 16 amino acids long. CDR3 sequence: CASSLAGLEYQETQYF. CDR3 sequence (DNA): TGTGCCAGCAGCTTAGCGGGACTAGAGTATCAAGAGACCCAGTACTTC.

The chain recombines TRBV10-1 with TRBJ2-1; D may be TRBD2 (5 bases). Germline values: CDR1 WNHNN, CDR2 SYGVQD (reference sequence). There are 13 residues in the CDR3. V was trimmed by 5 bases and J by 10 bases, leaving 15 bases between them. CDR3: CASSQREHGEQFF. The CDR3 nucleotides read TGCGCCAGCAGTCAGAGGGAACACGGGGAGCAGTTCTTC.

The rearrangement links TRBV28 to TRBJ1-2, with no clear D. V was pared by 4 bases and J by 8 bases, with 8 bases between. The CDR3 is made up of 11 amino acids. Germline V lookup: CDR1 MDHEN, CDR2 SYDVKM. Here the CDR3 reads CASSYPGGYTF. CDR3 in DNA: TGTGCCAGCAGTTACCCGGGGGGCTACACCTTC.

J is TRBJ1-2 and V is TRBV30; 9 nucleotides match TRBD1. The CDR3 is 18 residues long. V lost 5 bases, J lost 4 bases, and 20 bases stayed unmatched. From germline, CDR1 is GTSNPN and CDR2 SVGIG (reference sequence). The CDR3 DNA sequence: TGTGCCTGGGACTCTACTGGACAGGGGCTCGCTTTTGGCTATGGCTACACCTTC. It translates to CAWDSTGQGLAFGYGYTF.

The rearrangement uses TRBV2 and TRBJ2-5; D may match TRBD1 or TRBD2 (7 bases each). The CDR3 covers 15 residues. V gave up 2 bases and J gave up 4 bases, with 14 bases separating them. Per the germline V gene, CDR1 is SNHLY and CDR2 is FYNNEI. CDR3 residues: CASSEQGGEGETQYF. The CDR3 DNA sequence: TGTGCCAGCAGTGAACAGGGGGGGGAAGGAGAGACCCAGTACTTC.

This chain joins TRBV27 and TRBJ2-1; either TRBD1 or TRBD2 may supply D (8 bases each). The germline V gene encodes CDR1 MNHEY and CDR2 SMNVEV (reference sequence). The ends were cut back, 6 bases at V and 7 bases at J, with 37 bases in the middle. The length of the CDR3 is 21 residues. This chain's CDR3 is CASSPRAAGGYSGTWKNEQFF. CDR3 coding DNA: TGTGCCAGCAGCCCTAGGGCGGCAGGGGGCTATAGCGGGACCTGGAAGAATGAGCAGTTCTTC.

The chain has TRBV27 and TRBJ1-6; no reliable D call. The CDR3 consists of 17 residues. CDR1 MNHEY and CDR2 SMNVEV come from the germline V gene (reference sequence). V was pared by 0 bases and J by 0 bases, with 9 bases between. The CDR3 DNA is TGTGCCAGCAGTTTATCCGGCGTCCTCTCCTATAATTCACCCCTCCACTTT. Protein: CASSLSGVLSYNSPLHF.